The 13 T cell receptor beta chains below were found in one sample sequenced in a study of early T cells in non-severe SARS-CoV-2 infection. TCRdb ran MiXCR on the 5' RACE reads and lists one entry per CDR3 protein. The table shows about 100,000 distinct CDR3 sequences, with 11% occurring only once. Sequencing was carried out using whole blood. These receptors all come from an adult who was a healthcare worker with PCR-confirmed SARS-CoV-2 infection or an uninfected control (not recorded which).

The V gene is TRBV12-3 or TRBV12-4, the J gene TRBJ1-3; no clear D. Trimming removed 1 base from V and 12 bases from J, with 13 bases in between. The CDR3 length is 13 residues. CDR3 amino acids: CASSLGSGHNIYF. The CDR3 DNA reads TGTGCCAGCAGTTTAGGATCCGGCCACAACATATATTTT.

This clonotype was seen many times. The J gene is TRBJ1-2, the V gene TRBV12-3 or TRBV12-4; D is unclear. The CDR3 totals 13 residues. Trimming cost V 7 bases and J 4 bases, with 13 bases left between them. The CDR3 region has the DNA TGTGCCAGCACCGGTCTTAGGACCTATGGCTACACCTTC. Translation: CASTGLRTYGYTF.

This clonotype was observed a few times. The rearrangement links TRBV18 to TRBJ2-2; D uncertain. The V gene lost 3 bases and the J gene lost 5 bases, with 4 bases spanning the gap. The CDR3 loop spans 12 amino acids. The V gene's germline CDR1 is KGHSH and CDR2 LQKENI. The CDR3 sequence: CASSPQTGELFF. For the CDR3, the DNA is TGTGCCAGCTCACCTCAGACCGGGGAGCTGTTTTTT.

The table lists this clonotype with a few counts. The chain employs TRBV12-3 or TRBV12-4 and TRBJ2-2; D possibly corresponds to TRBD1 (5 bases). This CDR3 region has 14 residues. V was shortened by 1 base and J by 6 bases, with 9 bases between the two germline ends. In DNA, the CDR3 is TGTGCCAGCAGTTTAGGCAGGGCTCCCGGGGAGCTGTTTTTT. This encodes CASSLGRAPGELFF.

This clonotype was recorded many times. The chain is built from TRBV3-1 and TRBJ1-1, with a weak D call TRBD1 (5 bases). This CDR3 contains 13 residues. Germline CDR1 LGHDT, CDR2 YNNKEL (reference sequence). Trimming removed 1 base at V and 4 bases at J, with 7 bases between. The CDR3: CASSQVRGTEAFF. DNA for the CDR3: TGTGCCAGCAGCCAAGTAAGGGGCACTGAAGCTTTCTTT.

The V and J genes are TRBV19 and TRBJ2-3, with D perhaps TRBD2 (6 bases). Trimming cost V 6 bases and J 4 bases, with 17 bases left between them. Germline-derived CDR1 and CDR2 are LNHDA and SQIVND (reference sequence). This CDR3 comprises 15 residues. The CDR3 here is CASRSFRERADTQYF. CDR3 coding DNA: TGTGCCAGTAGGTCTTTCCGGGAGAGGGCAGATACGCAGTATTTT.

There are a few counts of this clonotype. The chain employs TRBV28 and TRBJ1-2; 7 nucleotides line up with TRBD1. The V gene end was trimmed by 7 bases and the J gene end by 3 bases; junction bases not matched to a gene: 8. The germline V gene encodes CDR1 MDHEN and CDR2 SYDVKM. The CDR3 sequence is 14 residues long. In DNA, the CDR3 is TGTGCCAGCATAAGGGAGGGGGCGGACTATGGCTACACCTTC. Translating it yields CASIREGADYGYTF.

Details on this clonotype: One base away lies a much larger clone, so this may be a sequencing read error. The genes are TRBV12-3 or TRBV12-4 and TRBJ2-7; D may be TRBD1 (6 bases). The CDR3 spans 15 residues. Trimming cost V 6 bases and J 9 bases, with 24 bases left between them. The CDR3 DNA sequence: TGTGCCAGCAGGAGGACGGGACATAATGTCCACGGGCAGTACTTC. Encoded protein: CASRRTGHNVHGQYF.

This clonotype was found many times. V and J are TRBV9 and TRBJ2-7; D might be TRBD2 (6 bases). Per the germline V gene, CDR1 is SGDLS and CDR2 is YYNGEE. V lost 2 bases and J lost 6, with 15 bases in between. This CDR3 contains 14 residues. Here the CDR3 reads CASSVGGKSVEQYF. DNA of the CDR3: TGTGCCAGCAGCGTGGGGGGAAAGTCCGTCGAGCAGTACTTC. Complete variable domain (other parts from reference TRBV9 and TRBJ2-7): DSGVTQTPKHLITATGQRVTLRCSPRSGDLSVYWYQQSLDQGLQFLIQYYNGEERAKGNILERFSAQQFPDLHSELNLSSLELGDSALYFCASSVGGKSVEQYFGPGTRLTVT.

A note on this clonotype: Just one base apart from a much larger clone, this may be a read error. The chain has TRBV18 and TRBJ2-6; D remains ambiguous. The CDR3 is 19 amino acids. CDR1 and CDR2 (germline): KGHSH, LQKENI. V dropped 2 bases and J dropped 4 bases, with 21 bases sitting between them. The CDR3 reads CASSPRLYSVALGANVLTF. DNA for the CDR3: TGTGCCAGCTCACCAAGACTCTATTCTGTAGCACTCGGGGCCAACGTCCTGACTTTC.

This clonotype was detected ten times or more. V gene TRBV10-2 combines with J gene TRBJ1-1; possibly TRBD1 for D (6 bases). CDR1 and CDR2 from the germline V gene are WSHSY and SAAADI. The CDR3 consists of 14 residues. V lost 5 bases and J 3 bases, leaving 13 bases between the germline ends. This CDR3 is CASSTTKGDTEAFF. In DNA form, the CDR3 reads TGCGCCAGCAGTACGACTAAGGGGGACACTGAAGCTTTCTTT.

This clonotype came up many times. The CDR3 region is CASSTQDNTEAFF. Written as DNA, the CDR3 is TGCGCCAGCAGCACACAGGATAACACTGAAGCTTTCTTT. The chain carries TRBV5-1 and TRBJ1-1; possibly TRBD1 for D (5 bases). The germline V gene has CDR1 SGHRS and CDR2 YFSETQ. CDR3 length: 13 residues. Trimming cost V 4 bases and J 2 bases, with 9 bases left between them.

The chain uses TRBV20-1 and TRBJ2-7; D possibly corresponds to TRBD2 (6 bases). Germline loops: CDR1 DFQATT, CDR2 SNEGSKA (reference sequence). The V end lost 6 bases, the J end lost 6 bases, and 21 bases lay between the germline ends. This CDR3 region has 14 residues. CDR3 DNA sequence: TGCAGTGCCAAAACTGCGGGACCTCTTGGCGAGCAGTACTTC. Protein sequence: CSAKTAGPLGEQYF.